Presented here are 19 T cell receptor beta chains from one specimen sequenced in a study of blood T cell repertoires in COVID-19. Generated by immunoSEQ multiplex PCR, the TCRdb table keeps only in-frame clones and is missing some. The sample holds 150,000 to 200,000 clones; approximately 84% are singletons and the top ten take approximately 12%. Sequenced: PBMCs or T cells enriched from blood (not recorded which). The receptor source for this set is a man aged 45-60 years who had recovered from COVID-19.

This sequence joins TRBV5-1 and TRBJ2-5; D gene ambiguous. Germline V gives CDR1 SGHRS, CDR2 YFSETQ. V lost 6 bases and J lost 1, with 10 bases in between. The CDR3 consists of 13 residues. The CDR3 DNA is TGCGCCAGCAATCCGCGTCCCCAAGAGACCCAGTACTTC. It encodes CASNPRPQETQYF. The whole variable domain, filled in from reference TRBV5-1 and TRBJ2-5, reads KAGVTQTPRYLIKTRGQQVTLSCSPISGHRSVSWYQQTPGQGLQFLFEYFSETQRNKGNFPGRFSGRQFSNSRSEMNVSTLELGDSALYLCASNPRPQETQYFGPGTRLLVL.

The V and J genes are TRBV19 and TRBJ2-1; TRBD1 aligns across 10 bases. There are 14 residues in the CDR3. Germline V gene data show CDR1 as LNHDA and CDR2 as SQIVND (reference sequence). Trimming took 6 bases from V and 4 from J; bases not matched to a gene: 3. The CDR3 coding sequence is TGTGCCAGTAGAGCGGGACAGGGGTACAATGAGCAGTTCTTC. It translates to CASRAGQGYNEQFF.

The chain recombines TRBV29-1 with TRBJ2-1, with 8 bases fitting TRBD2. Germline V CDR1 and CDR2: SQVTM, ANQGSEA. The CDR3 spans 14 residues. V was clipped by 1 base and J by 9 bases; unmatched bases: 8. The CDR3 bases are TGCAGCGTTGAAGTTCGGCGGGGGGCGGGTGAGCAGTTCTTC. It encodes CSVEVRRGAGEQFF.

The chain couples TRBV7-8 to TRBJ1-5, with TRBD1 matching over 7 bases. The germline V gene has CDR1 SGHVS and CDR2 FQNEAQ. Unmatched junction bases numbered 9, after V lost 5 bases and J lost 5 bases. CDR3 size: 15 residues. The CDR3 region has the DNA TGTGCCAGCAGCCCGGGCCCAGGGGGATATCAGCCCCAGCATTTT. This sequence encodes CASSPGPGGYQPQHF.

V usage is TRBV7-8 and J usage is TRBJ2-5, with TRBD1 matching over 9 bases. V trimming: 1 base; J trimming: 6 bases; junction bases outside the gene matches: 3. This CDR3 comprises 14 residues. Looked up from germline, CDR1 is SGHVS and CDR2 is FQNEAQ. CDR3 residues: CASSLGQGGQTQYF. Here the CDR3 DNA reads TGTGCCAGCAGCTTAGGACAGGGGGGACAGACCCAGTACTTC.

The V call is TRBV4-1, the J call TRBJ2-1; 7 bases fit TRBD1. V lost 10 bases, J lost 8 bases, and 11 bases stayed unmatched. CDR1 MGHRA and CDR2 YSYEKL come from the germline V gene. This CDR3 has 13 amino acids. As DNA, the CDR3 is TGCGCCACCGGGACAGAGCGAATGGATGAGCAGTTCTTC. Its translation: CATGTERMDEQFF.

In this sample, this clone turned up once. The chain recombines TRBV18 with TRBJ1-4; no reliable D call. The germline V and J ends were trimmed by 6 bases and 3 bases, with 14 bases remaining between them. Germline values: CDR1 KGHSH, CDR2 LQKENI. This CDR3 comprises 15 residues. The CDR3: CASSDRWRANEKLFF. The CDR3 nucleotides are TGTGCCAGCTCGGACCGTTGGAGGGCTAATGAAAAACTGTTTTTT.

The DNA for the CDR3 is TGTGCCAGCAGCTTAGATATGGCTAGCAGGCATACGCAGTATTTT. Translated, it gives CASSLDMASRHTQYF. The chain couples TRBV7-3 to TRBJ2-3, with a possible D match to TRBD2 (5 bases). CDR3 length: 15 residues. Germline CDR1 SGHTA, CDR2 FQGTGA. V shed 2 bases and J shed 7 bases, with 16 bases lying between them.

For this clone: Different DNA sequences within this sample yield the same CDR3. This rearrangement joins TRBV27 to TRBJ1-5; TRBD1 aligns across 7 bases. The germline CDR1 and CDR2 sequences are MNHEY and SMNVEV (reference sequence). This CDR3 contains 14 residues. Germline trimming cut 5 bases from V and 2 bases from J; bases unmatched to any gene: 3. This CDR3 reads CASSRQGGNQPQHF. CDR3 sequence (DNA): TGTGCCAGCAGTAGACAGGGTGGCAATCAGCCCCAGCATTTT.

The rearrangement links TRBV7-9 to TRBJ2-3, with D possibly matching TRBD2 (5 bases). This CDR3 has 12 residues. V was clipped by 1 base and J by 9 bases, with 8 bases between them. Per the germline V gene, CDR1 is SEHNR and CDR2 is FQNEAQ (reference sequence). CDR3 in DNA: TGTGCCAGCAGCTTAGGTGAGCGGACGCAGTATTTT. Translation: CASSLGERTQYF.

The rearrangement joins TRBV5-5 to TRBJ2-7, with 8 bases aligning to TRBD1. The CDR3 consists of 16 residues. V shed 5 bases, J shed 7 bases, and the junction held 17 bases outside the gene matches. CDR1 is SGHKS and CDR2 is YYEKEE in the germline V gene (reference sequence). This CDR3 reads CASRPGNSDREWEQYF. The CDR3 DNA is TGTGCCAGCAGGCCCGGAAACTCGGACAGGGAGTGGGAGCAGTACTTC.

J is TRBJ1-5 and V is TRBV6-2 or TRBV6-3; D is possibly TRBD1 (6 bases). V lost 6 bases, J lost 1 base, and 22 bases lay in between. Germline V gives CDR1 MNHEY, CDR2 SVGEGT. The CDR3 contains 18 residues. The CDR3 DNA is TGTGCCAGCAGCCAGATGCCCCAAGGGGGGGCCAGCAATCAGCCCCAGCATTTT. Protein: CASSQMPQGGASNQPQHF.

The rearrangement joins TRBV16 to TRBJ1-1; no reliable D call. The V gene's germline CDR1 is KGHSY and CDR2 FQNENV. The CDR3 runs to 11 residues. The V and J ends lost 2 bases and 8 bases respectively, with 6 bases between them. CDR3 amino acids: CASSQRGEAFF. DNA for the CDR3: TGTGCCAGCAGCCAACGAGGGGAAGCTTTCTTT.

This chain joins TRBV7-2 and TRBJ1-3, with a tentative D call TRBD1 (5 bases). CDR1 is SGHTA and CDR2 is FQGNSA in the germline V gene. V was pared by 4 bases and J by 3 bases, with 13 bases between. The CDR3 consists of 15 residues. For the CDR3, the DNA is TGTGCCAGCAGCTGGCCAGGGTCTCGTGGAAACACCATATATTTT. Its protein product is CASSWPGSRGNTIYF. Looking up the rest from reference TRBV7-2 and TRBJ1-3 gives the full variable domain: GAGVSQSPSNKVTEKGKDVELRCDPISGHTALYWYRQSLGQGLEFLIYFQGNSAPDKSGLPSDRFSAERTGGSVSTLTIQRTQQEDSAVYLCASSWPGSRGNTIYFGEGSWLTVV.

The chain has TRBV19 and TRBJ1-2; TRBD1 matches at 10 bases. Trimming cost V 7 bases and J 4 bases; bases outside gene matches: 9. Germline V CDR1 and CDR2: LNHDA, SQIVND (reference sequence). The CDR3 is 15 residues long. In DNA, the CDR3 is TGTGCCAGTAATTCCGGGACAGGGGAAACCTATGGCTACACCTTC. It encodes CASNSGTGETYGYTF.

The genes are TRBV18 and TRBJ2-5; 7 bases align to TRBD1. V was pared by 3 bases and J by 4 bases, with 5 bases of the junction left unmatched. This CDR3 contains 14 residues. Per germline, CDR1 KGHSH and CDR2 LQKENI. CDR3 sequence: CASSPPGGRETQYF. CDR3 DNA: TGTGCCAGCTCACCTCCAGGGGGTAGAGAGACCCAGTACTTC.

V and J are TRBV5-4 and TRBJ1-1; possibly TRBD1 for D (5 bases). Germline CDR1 and CDR2: SGHNT and YYREEE (reference sequence). The V end was cut by 0 bases, the J end by 11 bases, with 11 bases between. The CDR3 consists of 12 residues. CDR3 region: CASSLGVGVAFF. As DNA, the CDR3 is TGTGCCAGCAGCTTGGGTGTAGGGGTCGCTTTCTTT. The complete variable domain, with remaining parts taken from reference TRBV5-4 and TRBJ1-1, reads ETGVTQSPTHLIKTRGQQVTLRCSSQSGHNTVSWYQQALGQGPQFIFQYYREEENGRGNFPPRFSGLQFPNYSSELNVNALELDDSALYLCASSLGVGVAFFGQGTRLTVV.

This clone occurred a few times. The V call is TRBV6-5, the J call TRBJ2-3; D might be TRBD2 (7 bases). The CDR3 runs 15 residues. The V gene lost 8 bases and the J gene lost 6 bases, with 21 bases spanning the gap. CDR1 MNHEY and CDR2 SVGAGI come from the germline V gene. CDR3 sequence: CASRDFAGALDTQYF. DNA for the CDR3: TGTGCCAGCCGGGACTTCGCGGGGGCGCTGGATACGCAGTATTTT.

The chain carries TRBV28 and TRBJ1-1; TRBD1 agrees at 7 bases. Germline CDR1 and CDR2: MDHEN and SYDVKM. This CDR3 spans 14 amino acids. The junction had 8 bases not matched to a gene; V was cut back by 4 bases and J by 6 bases. This chain's CDR3 is CASSSQGGAAEAFF. Written as DNA, the CDR3 is TGTGCCAGCAGTTCCCAGGGGGGAGCGGCTGAAGCTTTCTTT.